Sequencing of this TCR beta chain was carried out in a study of blood T cell repertoires in COVID-19. Study information: COVID-19 samples collected from the United States, Italy and Spain covered acute and convalescent phases. T cells, B-cell-depleted T cells, or PBMCs provided the cDNA or gDNA that served as material.

In the source study's methods: Researchers report that nucleated cell counts were estimated from reference gene primer amplification. Using immunoSEQ multiplex PCR, the repertoire was profiled, and TCRdb retains in-frame clones only, with some absent. That table is the source of V, J and clone size, and D and trimming were worked out from the DNA. There are about 120,000 clones in the sample; 79% occur only once, and around 37% lies in the top ten. Sequences were obtained from peripheral blood. This clonotype originated in a man aged 40-55 years with active or convalescent COVID-19.

Here the CDR3 reads CASSFVPGSTDTQYF. In DNA form, the CDR3 reads TGTGCCAGCAGCTTTGTTCCGGGGAGCACAGATACGCAGTATTTT. The chain joins TRBV11-2 to TRBJ2-3, with D possibly TRBD2 on 5 matching bases. The V gene lost 3 bases and the J gene lost 0 bases, with 10 bases spanning the gap. The CDR3 has 15 residues. Germline loops: CDR1 SGHAT, CDR2 FQNNGV.